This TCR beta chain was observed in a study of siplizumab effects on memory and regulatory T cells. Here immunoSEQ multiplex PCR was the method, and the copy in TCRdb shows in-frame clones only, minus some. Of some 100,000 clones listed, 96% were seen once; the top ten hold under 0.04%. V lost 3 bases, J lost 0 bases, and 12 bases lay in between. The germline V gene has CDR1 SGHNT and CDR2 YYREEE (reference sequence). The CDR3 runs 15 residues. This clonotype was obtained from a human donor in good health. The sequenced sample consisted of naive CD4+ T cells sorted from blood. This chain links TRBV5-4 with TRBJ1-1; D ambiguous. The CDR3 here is CASSSQHFMNTEAFF. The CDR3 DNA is TGTGCCAGCAGCTCTCAACATTTCATGAACACTGAAGCTTTCTTT. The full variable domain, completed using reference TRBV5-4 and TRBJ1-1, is ETGVTQSPTHLIKTRGQQVTLRCSSQSGHNTVSWYQQALGQGPQFIFQYYREEENGRGNFPPRFSGLQFPNYSSELNVNALELDDSALYLCASSSQHFMNTEAFFGQGTRLTVV.